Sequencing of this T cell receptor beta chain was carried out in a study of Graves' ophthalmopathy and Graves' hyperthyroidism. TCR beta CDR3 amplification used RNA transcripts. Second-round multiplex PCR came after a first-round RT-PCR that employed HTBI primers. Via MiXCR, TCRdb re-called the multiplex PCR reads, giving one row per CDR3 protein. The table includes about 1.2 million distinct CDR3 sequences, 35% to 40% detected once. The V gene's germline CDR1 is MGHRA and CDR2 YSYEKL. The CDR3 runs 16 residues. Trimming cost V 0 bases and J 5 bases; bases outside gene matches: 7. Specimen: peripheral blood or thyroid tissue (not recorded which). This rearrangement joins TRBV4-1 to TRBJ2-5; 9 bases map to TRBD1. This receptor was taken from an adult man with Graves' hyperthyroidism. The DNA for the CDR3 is TGCGCCAGCAGCCAAGAAGGGACAGGGTTTGGGGAGACCCAGTACTTC. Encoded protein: CASSQEGTGFGETQYF.